The 21 T cell receptor beta chains presented below share a single source sample, sequenced in a study of T cells after posttransplantation cyclophosphamide. Generated by immunoSEQ multiplex PCR, the TCRdb table keeps only in-frame clones and is missing some. The table lists more than 20,000 clones, with no singletons. What was sequenced was PBMCs. Receptor source: a man aged 50-59 years in good health, CMV-negative, and a related stem cell transplant donor.

The table lists this clone with many counts. This rearrangement joins TRBV5-4 to TRBJ2-3; 13 bases fit TRBD2. Germline V lookup: CDR1 SGHNT, CDR2 YYREEE (reference sequence). The CDR3 has 17 residues. The J segment lost 0 bases and the V segment lost 3 bases, leaving 4 bases of the junction unmatched. Here the CDR3 reads CASSSRTSGGSTDTQYF. The CDR3 DNA is TGTGCCAGCAGCTCCCGGACTAGCGGGGGTAGCACAGATACGCAGTATTTT.

This clone has at least ten counts. The chain has TRBV18 and TRBJ2-3; no reliable D call. Germline lookup yields CDR1 KGHSH and CDR2 LQKENI. The CDR3 is 12 amino acids. Trimming cost V 0 bases and J 6 bases, with 4 bases left between them. CDR3 sequence (DNA): TGTGCCAGCTCACCACCCTCGGATACGCAGTATTTT. It translates to CASSPPSDTQYF.

The sample holds many counts of this clone. The chain joins TRBV5-8 to TRBJ2-2, with 9 bases matching TRBD1. Germline-derived CDR1 and CDR2 are SGHTS and YDEGEE. The CDR3 has 15 amino acids. The J segment lost 5 bases and the V segment lost 5 bases, leaving 7 bases of the junction unmatched. DNA for the CDR3: TGTGCCAGCAGTAAGGGACAGGGATTTACCGGGGAGCTGTTTTTT. It yields the protein CASSKGQGFTGELFF.

This clone was counted many times. The V gene is TRBV29-1, the J gene TRBJ2-2; 8 bases map to TRBD2. The V gene's germline CDR1 is SQVTM and CDR2 ANQGSEA. The CDR3 is 14 amino acids. V dropped 7 bases and J dropped 0; count of bases not matched to a gene: 4. CDR3 residues: CSAELAANTGELFF. The CDR3 DNA reads TGCAGCGCCGAACTAGCGGCGAACACCGGGGAGCTGTTTTTT.

This clone was seen many times. CDR3 region: CSVEFGTGGGEQYF. CDR3 coding DNA: TGCAGCGTTGAATTCGGGACAGGGGGCGGCGAGCAGTACTTC. The chain recombines TRBV29-1 with TRBJ2-7; 12 nucleotides align to TRBD1. This CDR3 is 14 amino acids long. Trimming removed 2 bases from V and 6 bases from J; junction bases left unmatched: 5. Germline V gives CDR1 SQVTM, CDR2 ANQGSEA.

This clone has at least ten counts. The V and J genes are TRBV5-1 and TRBJ1-4, with TRBD1 matching 8 bases. Per germline, CDR1 SGHRS and CDR2 YFSETQ. The CDR3 has 16 residues. V shed 3 bases, J shed 2 bases, and the junction held 6 bases outside the gene matches. Written as DNA, the CDR3 is TGCGCCAGCAGCTATGGACAGGGTGGGACTAATGAAAAACTGTTTTTT. It is translated as CASSYGQGGTNEKLFF. The whole variable domain, remainder taken from reference TRBV5-1 and TRBJ1-4, is KAGVTQTPRYLIKTRGQQVTLSCSPISGHRSVSWYQQTPGQGLQFLFEYFSETQRNKGNFPGRFSGRQFSNSRSEMNVSTLELGDSALYLCASSYGQGGTNEKLFFGSGTQLSVL.

A few counts support this clone. V and J are TRBV7-9 and TRBJ2-3, with TRBD1 matching over 7 bases. After removal of 0 bases from V and 2 bases from J, the junction contained 8 bases not matched to a gene. This CDR3 is built from 17 residues. Germline V gene lookup returns CDR1 SEHNR and CDR2 FQNEAQ (reference sequence). The CDR3 here is CASSLAGTAFSTDTQYF. Written as DNA, the CDR3 is TGTGCCAGCAGCTTAGCCGGGACAGCTTTCTCCACAGATACGCAGTATTTT. The variable domain in full, with the rest retrieved from reference TRBV7-9 and TRBJ2-3, is DTGVSQNPRHKITKRGQNVTFRCDPISEHNRLYWYRQTLGQGPEFLTYFQNEAQLEKSRLLSDRFSAERPKGSFSTLEIQRTEQGDSAMYLCASSLAGTAFSTDTQYFGPGTRLTVL.

This clone was seen many times. The chain couples TRBV20-1 to TRBJ2-6; D gene uncertain. The CDR3 contains 11 residues. CDR1 and CDR2 from the germline V gene are DFQATT and SNEGSKA (reference sequence). Trimming left V 6 bases short and J 13 bases short, with 13 bases between. Here the CDR3 reads CSAKIRGVLTF. Written as DNA, the CDR3 is TGCAGTGCCAAGATTAGAGGTGTCCTGACTTTC.

This clone was seen repeatedly, ten times or more. This chain joins TRBV9 and TRBJ2-5, with D possibly being TRBD2 (5 bases). The CDR3 has 15 amino acids. Germline loops: CDR1 SGDLS, CDR2 YYNGEE. V shed 3 bases and J shed 4 bases, with 16 bases lying between them. The CDR3 bases are TGTGCCAGCAGCGCGGGATTAGGACTTCCAGAGACCCAGTACTTC. It codes for CASSAGLGLPETQYF.

The sample holds many counts of this clone. V usage is TRBV2 and J usage is TRBJ2-7, with 9 nucleotides matching TRBD1. Germline loops: CDR1 SNHLY, CDR2 FYNNEI. V dropped 6 bases and J dropped 1; count of bases not matched to a gene: 4. The CDR3 extends over 14 amino acids. The CDR3 bases are TGTGCCAGCAGGCCGGGACAGGGATCCTACGAGCAGTACTTC. It is translated as CASRPGQGSYEQYF.

This clone was found many times. CDR3 in amino acids: CASSQTASPGAEQFF. The CDR3 DNA sequence: TGTGCCAGCAGCCAGACGGCCTCTCCAGGGGCTGAGCAGTTCTTC. The chain recombines TRBV4-2 with TRBJ2-1; D possibly corresponds to TRBD1 (6 bases). CDR3 length equals 15 residues. Per the germline V gene, CDR1 is LGHNA and CDR2 is YNFKEQ. Trimming took 3 bases from V and 9 from J, leaving 18 bases between them.

This clone showed up many times. This chain joins TRBV27 and TRBJ2-2; 7 bases agree with TRBD2. CDR3 length: 16 amino acids. Germline CDR1 and CDR2: MNHEY and SMNVEV (reference sequence). The V and J ends lost 6 bases and 2 bases, in that order; junction bases with no gene match: 9. The CDR3 DNA follows: TGTGCCAGCAGACCGCGGGGGACGCCTAACACCGGGGAGCTGTTTTTT. The encoded protein is CASRPRGTPNTGELFF.

Ten or more counts support this clone. Other DNA sequences within the sample encode an identical CDR3. The V and J genes are TRBV20-1 and TRBJ1-2, with D tentatively TRBD1 (5 bases). The germline gives CDR1 DFQATT, CDR2 SNEGSKA (reference sequence). This CDR3 is 10 amino acids long. Trimming cost V 6 bases and J 10 bases, with 12 bases left between them. The CDR3 protein is CSAGGETYTF. In nucleotides, the CDR3 is TGCAGTGCAGGAGGGGAAACCTACACCTTC.

This clone was recorded at least ten times. V is TRBV10-1 and J is TRBJ1-5; 11 nucleotides line up with TRBD1. Trimming cost V 8 bases and J 6 bases; bases outside gene matches: 6. Germline V gene sequence: CDR1 WNHNN, CDR2 SYGVQD (reference sequence). The CDR3 loop spans 14 amino acids. DNA of the CDR3: TGCGCCAGCCGGGGACAGGGGGTAGGTCAGCCCCAGCATTTT. This encodes CASRGQGVGQPQHF.

This clone was detected many times. The chain couples TRBV19 to TRBJ1-5; tentatively, D is TRBD1 (6 bases). The CDR3 is 15 residues long. The germline V gene encodes CDR1 LNHDA and CDR2 SQIVND (reference sequence). Trimming took 1 base from V and 4 from J, leaving 11 bases between them. The CDR3 DNA reads as TGTGCCAGTAGTATAGGACAGGCTTGGAATCAGCCCCAGCATTTT. It is translated as CASSIGQAWNQPQHF. The full variable domain, rest sourced from reference TRBV19 and TRBJ1-5, is DGGITQSPKYLFRKEGQNVTLSCEQNLNHDAMYWYRQDPGQGLRLIYYSQIVNDFQKGDIAEGYSVSREKKESFPLTVTSAQKNPTAFYLCASSIGQAWNQPQHFGDGTRLSIL.

This clone has ten or more counts. The V call is TRBV11-2, the J call TRBJ2-1; possible D gene TRBD2, 5 bases. Trimming stripped 0 bases from V and 4 bases from J, with 10 bases between. CDR3 length equals 15 residues. Per germline, CDR1 SGHAT and CDR2 FQNNGV. The CDR3 region is CASSLERSGYNEQFF. The CDR3 DNA sequence: TGTGCCAGCAGCTTAGAGAGAAGCGGTTACAATGAGCAGTTCTTC.

The table lists this clone with many counts. This chain joins TRBV16 and TRBJ1-1; D is undetermined. CDR1 and CDR2 (germline): KGHSY, FQNENV. The CDR3 length is 14 residues. V lost 4 bases, J lost 3 bases, and 12 bases lay in between. The CDR3: CASSPSDWDTEAFF. The CDR3 bases are TGTGCCAGCAGCCCTTCGGACTGGGACACTGAAGCTTTCTTT.

This clone was recorded many times. This sequence joins TRBV10-3 and TRBJ2-7, with 8 positions matching TRBD1. Germline loops: CDR1 ENHRY, CDR2 SYGVKD. This CDR3 has 13 residues. Trimming took 4 bases from V and 4 from J; bases not matched to a gene: 3. CDR3 amino acids: CAISGTGSYEQYF. CDR3 nucleotide sequence: TGTGCCATCAGTGGGACAGGGTCTTACGAGCAGTACTTC.

This clone appeared many times. V and J are TRBV5-6 and TRBJ1-2; 9 bases agree with TRBD1. Germline values: CDR1 SGHDT, CDR2 YYEEEE. J gave up 13 bases and V 4 bases, and 8 bases lay outside the gene matches. The CDR3 sequence is 12 residues long. This CDR3 reads CASSPGTGPGTF. As DNA, the CDR3 is TGTGCCAGCAGCCCGGGGACAGGGCCGGGCACCTTC.

In this sample, this clone turned up many times. This chain links TRBV27 with TRBJ1-2; D remains ambiguous. Trimming took off 4 bases at V and 2 bases at J, with 17 bases between the two ends. Germline V CDR1 and CDR2: MNHEY, SMNVEV (reference sequence). The CDR3 totals 16 residues. CDR3 residues: CASSSRQLGVNYGYTF. In nucleotides, the CDR3 is TGTGCCAGCAGTTCTCGGCAGTTGGGCGTGAACTATGGCTACACCTTC.

This clone was seen repeatedly, ten times or more. The genes are TRBV27 and TRBJ2-3; D possibly corresponds to TRBD2 (7 bases). The V end was cut by 4 bases, the J end by 13 bases, with 15 bases between. The CDR3 is 12 residues long. Germline lookup yields CDR1 MNHEY and CDR2 SMNVEV (reference sequence). CDR3 sequence reads: CASSSYRGAEYF. The DNA of the CDR3 is TGTGCCAGCAGTTCATACCGGGGGGCTGAGTATTTT.